This T cell receptor beta chain was retrieved from a study of OX40 agonist ivuxolimab in advanced cancers. Study-wide background: Intravenous ivuxolimab at 0.01 to 10 mg/kg was given to patients every 2 weeks.

TCRdb's copy holds only in-frame clones and misses some; the assay was immunoSEQ multiplex PCR. The sample lists about 54,000 clones, 84% occurring once. Germline V CDR1 and CDR2: GTSNPN, SVGIG (reference sequence). V lost 1 base to trimming and J lost 2 bases, with 9 bases between them. This CDR3 is 15 amino acids long. The sequence was collected from an adult with an advanced solid tumor such as melanoma, head and neck, liver or kidney cancer. V gene TRBV30 combines with J gene TRBJ2-6; D is ambiguous. The source was CD4+ or CD8+ T cells sorted from blood, collected in a trial of the OX40 agonist ivuxolimab. Here the CDR3 reads CAWSAGGAGANVLTF. CDR3 DNA: TGTGCCTGGAGTGCGGGTGGCGCTGGGGCCAACGTCCTGACTTTC.